Reported below is one TCR beta chain. Its antigen is unidentified. The germline V gene has CDR1 MNHNS and CDR2 SASEGT. V gave up 7 bases and J gave up 8 bases, with 14 bases separating them. The CDR3 runs to 12 residues. The entry originates in a study of a mutant IDH1 vaccine in newly diagnosed glioma. At the level of the study: Beginning 4-6 weeks after radiotherapy alone, or with temozolomide cycles, vaccination took place.

Time point: week 5, during vaccination. Doses comprised 300 ug of mutant IDH1 20-mer peptide each, plus topical imiquimod. Clones were read by immunoSEQ multiplex PCR, and TCRdb kept only the in-frame ones, dropping some. This repertoire shows around 40,000 clones, about four fifths found once; its top ten account for 9.5% to 13%. Sequences were derived from PBMCs, sampled from a glioma patient whose treatment included an IDH1 peptide vaccine. The source of this sequence is a man in his fifties or sixties with glioma. The chain joins TRBV6-1 to TRBJ1-2; D uncertain. CDR3 in DNA: TGTGCCAGCACCCTCGGAGGGAACGGCTACACCTTC. Translating gives CASTLGGNGYTF.